In this sample, the clone carrying this T cell receptor (beta chain) turned up many times. Germline loops: CDR1 SGHRS, CDR2 YFSETQ. The V and J ends lost 4 bases and 2 bases respectively, with 10 bases between them. The CDR3 contains 13 residues. This sample was taken from a study of low-dose radiotherapy and immunotherapy resistance in tumors. About the study: Patients were on oral aspirin 300 mg taken daily for four cycles from cycle 1 day 1.

Amplification, which lasted roughly 20 PCR cycles, used a constant-region primer and V-primer adapter to amplify TCRs. Using its own MiXCR run on the reads, TCRdb lists one record per CDR3 protein. The data contain about 50,000 distinct CDR3 sequences, 10% to 15% of them singletons. Time point described: before trial treatment. The treatment that donors received included nivolumab, ipilimumab, aspirin, low-dose cyclophosphamide and low-dose radiotherapy. Patients who could take part had advanced solid tumors with no tumor-infiltrating lymphocytes. The sequences come from PBMCs, collected before treatment. The genes are TRBV5-1 and TRBJ2-7, with D tentatively TRBD2 (6 bases). This clonotype was obtained from a female donor with ovarian cancer. In nucleotides, the CDR3 is TGCGCCAGCAGCGGGGGGACGCCCTACGAGCAGTACTTC. It yields the protein CASSGGTPYEQYF.